This T cell receptor beta chain was documented in a study of cytomegalovirus exposure and HLA in healthy donors. Study at large: Approximately 200 million T cells yielded some 120 million unique TCR beta sequences in earlier analysis. Regarding the study as a whole: In a later analysis, at a false discovery rate of 0.05, about 15,000 TCR beta sequences were associated with HLA alleles. CMV serostatus was the only immune exposure information that was available.

Note on this clone: The target antigen is unknown.

The V gene lost 1 base and the J gene lost 1 base, with 8 bases spanning the gap. Germline V gene lookup returns CDR1 MDHEN and CDR2 SYDVKM. This CDR3 comprises 15 residues. Both 60 Vbeta primers and 13 Jbeta primers went into the PCR. The method was immunoSEQ multiplex PCR; TCRdb's version includes in-frame clones alone and lacks a portion of them. The table includes fewer than 250,000 clones, 75% to 80% detected once. It was healthy bone marrow donors who served as donors. Sequenced input: PBMCs. This receptor was obtained from a man between 18 and 29 years old in good health and CMV-seronegative. This chain joins TRBV28 and TRBJ1-3; D call uncertain. CDR3 nucleotide sequence: TGTGCCAGCAGTTTATTTCTGAGTTCTGGAAACACCATATATTTT. Its protein is CASSLFLSSGNTIYF.